These 3 T cell receptor beta chains originate from one sample sequenced in a study of blood T cell repertoires in COVID-19. Only in-frame clones appear in the TCRdb table, and some are missing; sequencing was by immunoSEQ multiplex PCR. This sample has over 40,000 clones, with just over 85% found just once. The sample was peripheral blood. The receptor source for this set is a woman aged 80 or older with acute or convalescent COVID-19.

The gene calls are TRBV25-1 and TRBJ1-3; D possibly corresponds to TRBD1 (5 bases). V was shortened by 7 bases and J by 2 bases, with 12 bases between the two germline ends. Germline CDR1 MGHDK, CDR2 SYGVNS. This CDR3 has 14 amino acids. In DNA, the CDR3 is TGTGCCAGCAAACAGGCGGGAGCTGGAAACACCATATATTTT. The encoded protein is CASKQAGAGNTIYF.

This sequence joins TRBV5-4 and TRBJ2-3, with D unclear. The V and J ends lost 0 bases and 2 bases respectively, with 10 bases between them. In germline, CDR1 is SGHNT, CDR2 YYREEE (reference sequence). CDR3 length: 15 residues. DNA for the CDR3: TGTGCCAGCAGCTTGGGGCATAATCCCACAGATACGCAGTATTTT. It is translated as CASSLGHNPTDTQYF.

The table lists this clone with a count of one. The chain employs TRBV2 and TRBJ1-6; 8 bases are a match to TRBD1. Germline CDR1 SNHLY, CDR2 FYNNEI. The CDR3 is 15 amino acids. Trimming at V came to 6 bases and at J to 10 bases, leaving 11 bases not matched to a gene. The CDR3 DNA reads as TGTGCCAGCAGCCGGACAGGGCGGACAGAATCACCCCTCCACTTT. It translates to CASSRTGRTESPLHF.